One T cell receptor (beta chain) is described in this entry. The data stem from a study of cytomegalovirus exposure and HLA in healthy donors. Trimming cost V 4 bases and J 4 bases; bases outside gene matches: 14. The CDR3 loop spans 17 amino acids. Germline assignment: CDR1 SGHDT and CDR2 YYEEEE. The primer mix had 60 Vbeta and 13 Jbeta primers. Measured with immunoSEQ multiplex PCR; TCRdb has only the in-frame clones, and not every one. The sample has 120,000 to 150,000 clones, over 60% seen once. The source of this sequence is a woman aged 30 to 39 in good health and CMV-seropositive. The material sequenced was PBMCs. V is TRBV5-6 and J is TRBJ1-1, with 9 bases identical to TRBD1. The chain's CDR3 is CASSTSGQGNRRTEAFF. CDR3 nucleotide sequence: TGTGCCAGCAGCACCTCGGGACAGGGAAATCGGCGCACTGAAGCTTTCTTT.